The 27 T cell receptor beta chains below all came from one sample that was sequenced in a study of blood T cell repertoires in COVID-19. TCRdb keeps only in-frame clones here, not all; method: immunoSEQ multiplex PCR. The data hold 260,000 or so clones, with roughly 90% observed a single time. Sequences were obtained from peripheral blood. The receptors were gathered from a human donor in a cohort sampled during active COVID-19.

With respect to this clone: This same CDR3 is encoded by further DNA sequences in the sample. J is TRBJ1-4 and V is TRBV3-1 (or the pseudogene TRBV3-2); no clear D gene. Germline-derived CDR1 and CDR2 are LGHDT and YNNKEL (reference sequence). V lost 0 bases to trimming and J lost 10 bases, with 9 bases between them. The CDR3 covers 13 residues. The CDR3 protein is CASSQEVRGKLFF. CDR3 in DNA: TGTGCCAGCAGCCAAGAGGTTCGGGGAAAACTGTTTTTT.

The J gene is TRBJ2-7, the V gene TRBV9; tentative D call: TRBD1 (6 bases). This CDR3 is 14 amino acids long. Deletions cut 3 bases from V and 2 bases from J, with 12 bases between. CDR1 and CDR2 (germline): SGDLS, YYNGEE. This CDR3 reads CASSEQGSPYEQYF. In nucleotides, the CDR3 is TGTGCCAGCAGCGAACAGGGTTCGCCCTACGAGCAGTACTTC.

The chain has TRBV5-1 and TRBJ2-5; perhaps TRBD2 as D (6 bases). The CDR3 consists of 18 residues. The germline V gene has CDR1 SGHRS and CDR2 YFSETQ. Trimming took 2 bases from V and 3 from J, leaving 23 bases between them. CDR3 sequence reads: CASSFGTRGAILEETQYF. In DNA form, the CDR3 reads TGCGCCAGCAGCTTTGGGACTCGAGGGGCGATACTCGAAGAGACCCAGTACTTC.

This chain links TRBV7-9 with TRBJ2-3, with D perhaps TRBD1 (6 bases). Trimming stripped 3 bases from V and 0 bases from J, with 16 bases between. The CDR3 loop spans 17 amino acids. CDR1 and CDR2 (germline): SEHNR, FQNEAQ (reference sequence). The CDR3 coding sequence is TGTGCCAGCAGCTTTTTAAGTGGGGGCTCTAGCACAGATACGCAGTATTTT. Its translation: CASSFLSGGSSTDTQYF.

The chain links TRBV4-3 to TRBJ1-4; D perhaps matches TRBD1 (5 bases). V dropped 0 bases and J dropped 4 bases, with 12 bases sitting between them. The germline V gene has CDR1 LGHNA and CDR2 YSLEER. The length of the CDR3 is 16 residues. This CDR3 reads CASSQDAGLRNEKLFF. The CDR3 coding sequence is TGCGCCAGCAGCCAAGATGCGGGGCTCCGTAATGAAAAACTGTTTTTT.

The rearrangement uses TRBV5-1 and TRBJ1-6, with unresolved D. The CDR3 covers 14 residues. V lost 0 bases and J 9 bases, leaving 10 bases between the germline ends. Germline loops: CDR1 SGHRS, CDR2 YFSETQ. For the CDR3, the DNA is TGCGCCAGCAGCTTGGATAGAGTTGGTTCACCCCTCCACTTT. It translates to CASSLDRVGSPLHF.

This CDR3 reads CAISESVRASYEQYF. The CDR3 nucleotides read TGTGCCATCAGTGAGTCGGTCAGGGCCTCCTACGAGCAGTACTTC. This chain connects TRBV10-3 to TRBJ2-7; D is perhaps TRBD1 (5 bases). The CDR3 spans 15 residues. Germline V gene lookup returns CDR1 ENHRY and CDR2 SYGVKD. Trimming stripped 0 bases from V and 0 bases from J, with 9 bases between.

The CDR3 region has the DNA TGCGCCAGCAGCCAAGATTACACAGATACGCAGTATTTT. It encodes CASSQDYTDTQYF. The chain combines TRBV4-3 with TRBJ2-3; D gene uncertain. This CDR3 has 13 amino acids. Trimming shortened V by 0 bases and J by 2 bases, and 3 bases separated the two germline ends. Germline-derived CDR1 and CDR2 are LGHNA and YSLEER.

The chain couples TRBV5-6 to TRBJ1-2; possibly TRBD1 for D (5 bases). The CDR3 contains 14 residues. V was pared by 4 bases and J by 5 bases, with 15 bases between. CDR1 is SGHDT and CDR2 is YYEEEE in the germline V gene. CDR3 DNA: TGTGCCAGCAGCCCGCCGGGGGAAGGGTATGGCTACACCTTC. Translation gives CASSPPGEGYGYTF.

The chain links TRBV27 to TRBJ2-1, with 7 bases aligning to TRBD1. J was trimmed by 11 bases and V by 5 bases; bases with no gene match: 9. The CDR3 runs 13 residues. Germline-derived CDR1 and CDR2 are MNHEY and SMNVEV (reference sequence). The CDR3 protein is CASSISGGTKQFF. DNA of the CDR3: TGTGCCAGCAGTATCTCAGGGGGAACGAAGCAGTTCTTC.

The chain combines TRBV5-4 with TRBJ1-1; TRBD1 aligns across 7 bases. From germline, CDR1 is SGHNT and CDR2 YYREEE (reference sequence). With V trimmed by 2 bases and J by 10 bases, 11 bases remained unmatched. This CDR3 has 14 amino acids. The CDR3 DNA sequence: TGTGCCAGCAGCTTAGAAGGGGCTCCAGGGGGAGCTTTCTTT. It is translated as CASSLEGAPGGAFF.

A note on this clone: Other nucleotide sequences from this sample produce the same CDR3. The chain links TRBV9 to TRBJ2-7; TRBD2 matches 9 bases. Germline CDR1 SGDLS, CDR2 YYNGEE. The ends lost 0 bases at V and 3 bases at J; junction bases unmatched: 4. CDR3 size: 15 residues. The CDR3 region has the DNA TGTGCCAGCAGCGTAGGGCTAGCGGGGAACTACGAGCAGTACTTC. It codes for CASSVGLAGNYEQYF.

The chain couples TRBV7-3 to TRBJ1-2, with D maybe TRBD1 (6 bases). The CDR3 runs to 14 residues. The V gene's germline CDR1 is SGHTA and CDR2 FQGTGA. Trimming left V 5 bases short and J 3 bases short, with 13 bases between. The CDR3 nucleotides read TGTGCCAGCAGCCCCGGGGGGCAGGACTATGGCTACACCTTC. Its translation: CASSPGGQDYGYTF.

This chain's CDR3 is CASSPRPGSTEAFF. The CDR3 DNA follows: TGTGCCAGCAGCCCCCGTCCGGGGAGCACTGAAGCTTTCTTT. The chain links TRBV7-2 to TRBJ1-1; D remains unclear. Looked up from germline, CDR1 is SGHTA and CDR2 is FQGNSA. The CDR3 sequence is 14 residues long. V lost 5 bases, J lost 4 bases, and 14 bases lay in between.

J is TRBJ2-4 and V is TRBV18, with TRBD2 identical over 14 bases. CDR1 and CDR2 (germline): KGHSH, LQKENI. This CDR3 has 20 residues. The V segment lost 3 bases and the J segment 0 bases; nucleotides outside the gene matches: 10. The CDR3 DNA is TGTGCCAGCTCACCCCCGGGACTAGCGGGGGCCCAATCAGCCAAAAACATTCAGTACTTC. It yields the protein CASSPPGLAGAQSAKNIQYF. The full variable domain, completed using reference TRBV18 and TRBJ2-4, is NAGVMQNPRHLVRRRGQEARLRCSPMKGHSHVYWYRQLPEEGLKFMVYLQKENIIDESGMPKERFSAEFPKEGPSILRIQQVVRGDSAAYFCASSPPGLAGAQSAKNIQYFGAGTRLSVL.

The chain recombines TRBV2 with TRBJ1-1; 10 bases fit TRBD1. J was trimmed by 5 bases and V by 4 bases; bases with no gene match: 7. Per germline, CDR1 SNHLY and CDR2 FYNNEI. This CDR3 contains 15 residues. The CDR3 region has the DNA TGTGCCAGCAGTGTTGACAGGGGGCTAGAGACTGAAGCTTTCTTT. Its translation is CASSVDRGLETEAFF.

The rearrangement joins TRBV10-3 to TRBJ2-7, with D hard to call. The ends were cut back, 10 bases at V and 2 bases at J, with 15 bases in the middle. This CDR3 comprises 13 residues. From germline, CDR1 is ENHRY and CDR2 SYGVKD. The CDR3 DNA is TGTGCCAGTGAAGATGGCAGTGCCTACGAGCAGTACTTC. This encodes CASEDGSAYEQYF.

This clone appeared a few times. The genes are TRBV27 and TRBJ2-7; TRBD2 matches at 10 bases. The CDR3 consists of 16 residues. Germline lookup yields CDR1 MNHEY and CDR2 SMNVEV (reference sequence). V was clipped by 4 bases and J by 0 bases; unmatched bases: 6. CDR3 sequence (DNA): TGTGCCAGCAGTTCCCCTCTAGCGGGGGACTCCTACGAGCAGTACTTC. It yields the protein CASSSPLAGDSYEQYF.

V and J are TRBV27 and TRBJ2-7; 8 positions match TRBD1. In germline, CDR1 is MNHEY, CDR2 SMNVEV (reference sequence). This CDR3 spans 14 amino acids. V trimming: 5 bases; J trimming: 5 bases; junction bases outside the gene matches: 8. The CDR3 region has the DNA TGTGCCAGCAGTCCCTTCGGACAGGGAGACGAGCAGTACTTC. Protein sequence: CASSPFGQGDEQYF.

V and J are TRBV5-5 and TRBJ1-2; no clear D gene. Trimming shortened V by 2 bases and J by 0 bases, and 11 bases separated the two germline ends. This CDR3 is 15 amino acids long. Per the germline V gene, CDR1 is SGHKS and CDR2 is YYEKEE (reference sequence). The CDR3 DNA is TGTGCCAGCAGCTTTGTAGTGTCGTCTAACTATGGCTACACCTTC. Translated: CASSFVVSSNYGYTF.

The genes are TRBV30 and TRBJ2-7, with D hard to call. V lost 5 bases and J lost 3, with 11 bases in between. The CDR3 extends over 12 amino acids. Germline V gene sequence: CDR1 GTSNPN, CDR2 SVGIG (reference sequence). Here the CDR3 reads CAWGRNSYEQYF. CDR3 bases: TGTGCCTGGGGAAGGAACAGCTACGAGCAGTACTTC.

The CDR3 region is CASEAPPSGGRVEKTQYF. Written as DNA, the CDR3 is TGTGCCAGTGAAGCGCCCCCTAGCGGGGGTCGGGTGGAAAAGACCCAGTACTTC. The chain recombines TRBV11-2 with TRBJ2-5; 10 nucleotides agree with TRBD2. Germline CDR1 SGHAT, CDR2 FQNNGV. The CDR3 runs 18 residues. The J segment lost 6 bases and the V segment lost 9 bases, leaving 22 bases of the junction unmatched.

V gene TRBV9 combines with J gene TRBJ2-1; 9 bases are a match to TRBD2. The V gene end was trimmed by 6 bases and the J gene end by 9 bases; junction bases not matched to a gene: 19. Germline lookup yields CDR1 SGDLS and CDR2 YYNGEE. The CDR3 runs 17 residues. Here the CDR3 reads CASTPRGLAGSRGEQFF. In DNA, the CDR3 is TGTGCCAGCACCCCCCGAGGGCTAGCGGGAAGTCGAGGTGAGCAGTTCTTC.

The chain couples TRBV7-2 to TRBJ2-1; D gene uncertain. CDR1 is SGHTA, CDR2 FQGNSA, per germline. The CDR3 runs to 17 residues. The V end was cut by 1 base, the J end by 0 bases, with 13 bases between. This CDR3 reads CASSLGTAGSSYNEQFF. As DNA, the CDR3 is TGTGCCAGCAGCTTAGGAACAGCAGGAAGCTCCTACAATGAGCAGTTCTTC.

The chain employs TRBV6-5 and TRBJ1-2; 7 bases align to TRBD1. The CDR3 is 13 residues long. CDR1 and CDR2 from the germline V gene are MNHEY and SVGAGI. With 6 bases clipped from V and 4 bases from J, the junction kept 5 bases outside the gene matches. CDR3 sequence reads: CASSQGQIYGYTF. CDR3 nucleotides: TGTGCCAGCAGCCAGGGACAGATCTATGGCTACACCTTC.

The chain couples TRBV6-2 or TRBV6-3 to TRBJ2-1; 8 positions match TRBD2. The ends lost 6 bases at V and 7 bases at J; junction bases unmatched: 23. The V gene's germline CDR1 is MNHEY and CDR2 SVGEGT. The CDR3 contains 19 residues. CDR3 sequence: CASSHNGGGRPLCWNEQFF. CDR3 sequence (DNA): TGTGCCAGCAGCCATAACGGGGGGGGGCGGCCCCTTTGTTGGAATGAGCAGTTCTTC.

The rearrangement links TRBV4-1 to TRBJ2-1, with D perhaps matching TRBD2 (5 bases). The CDR3 is 16 residues long. Germline CDR1 reads MGHRA; CDR2 reads YSYEKL. V lost 4 bases, J lost 3 bases, and 16 bases lay in between. CDR3: CASSPSAPSNYNEQFF. CDR3 DNA sequence: TGCGCCAGCAGCCCGTCCGCACCTAGCAACTACAATGAGCAGTTCTTC.